This TCR beta chain was identified in a study of blood T cells in healthy people across ages. Overall study results and limits: It was not known whether donors were CMV positive (a possible confounder of expanded clonotype changes). Roughly linear declines in TCR beta diversity per million T cells occurred with age. Fewer expanded clones and more diversity marked long-lived versus aged donors.

This CDR3 has 15 amino acids. V shed 4 bases, J shed 2 bases, and the junction held 3 bases outside the gene matches. Germline-derived CDR1 and CDR2 are SGHTA and FQGNSA. A second PCR, run for about 7 to 11 cycles, used a sample-barcoded 5' primer plus a J-beta primer mix. Each CDR3 protein is one row after TCRdb ran MiXCR on the 5' RACE reads. The sample records 980,000 or so distinct CDR3 sequences, about 48% being singletons. This clonotype was recorded a few times. Its antigen is unknown. This clonotype originated in a man aged 30 to 39 in good health. The chain has TRBV7-2 and TRBJ2-1, with 9 positions matching TRBD2. Sequenced material: blood. The CDR3 is CASSSERGAYNEQFF. CDR3 nucleotides: TGTGCCAGCAGCTCGGAGCGGGGGGCCTACAATGAGCAGTTCTTC.